The 12 T cell receptor beta chains below were found in one sample sequenced in a study of CD8 T cells in ankylosing spondylitis. TCRdb redid the calling of the 5' RACE reads with MiXCR, one entry per CDR3 protein. Of under 55,000 distinct CDR3 sequences in the sample, approximately 7.4% were seen once. Input material: blood, either unsorted or a sorted T cell fraction (not recorded which). The source is a female donor with ankylosing spondylitis or in good health (not recorded which).

This clonotype was seen repeatedly, ten times or more. This chain connects TRBV5-1 to TRBJ1-1; D unclear. Trimming took 0 bases from V and 4 from J, leaving 16 bases between them. CDR1 is SGHRS and CDR2 is YFSETQ in the germline V gene. CDR3 size: 16 residues. CDR3 protein: CASSLGPSAGGTEAFF. The CDR3 region has the DNA TGCGCCAGCAGCTTGGGCCCCAGTGCCGGAGGCACTGAAGCTTTCTTT.

This clonotype was recorded many times. The gene calls are TRBV4-3 and TRBJ1-6; D not certain. Per the germline V gene, CDR1 is LGHNA and CDR2 is YSLEER. The CDR3 length is 15 residues. The V end was cut by 3 bases, the J end by 6 bases, with 12 bases between. CDR3 region: CASSHIGRLNSPLHF. CDR3 nucleotides: TGCGCCAGCAGCCATATCGGACGGCTTAATTCACCCCTCCACTTT.

This clonotype showed up many times. The chain joins TRBV5-1 to TRBJ1-2, with D possibly being TRBD1 (5 bases). The germline gives CDR1 SGHRS, CDR2 YFSETQ. CDR3 size: 15 residues. The V end lost 0 bases, the J end lost 3 bases, and 12 bases lay between the germline ends. The CDR3 is CASSLGEQGYYGYTF. For the CDR3, the DNA is TGCGCCAGCAGCTTGGGGGAGCAGGGCTACTATGGCTACACCTTC.

The table lists this clonotype with a few counts. V is TRBV29-1 and J is TRBJ2-1; D may be TRBD1 or TRBD2 (5 bases each). The CDR3 is made up of 12 amino acids. V lost 4 bases to trimming and J lost 6 bases, with 10 bases between them. CDR1 SQVTM and CDR2 ANQGSEA come from the germline V gene. Here the CDR3 DNA reads TGCAGCGTTGGCGGGCAGGGCAATGAGCAGTTCTTC. Translating it yields CSVGGQGNEQFF.

Details on this clonotype: A read error may explain this, as a much larger clone is one base away. The chain uses TRBV10-1 and TRBJ1-1; a possible D gene is TRBD1 (5 bases). CDR1 WNHNN and CDR2 SYGVQD come from the germline V gene (reference sequence). Trimming left V 6 bases short and J 1 base short, with 12 bases between. The CDR3 sequence is 14 residues long. The CDR3 nucleotides are TGCGCCAGCAGCGCAGGGATAGGGAACACTGAAGCTTTCTTT. It is translated as CASSAGIGNTEAFF.

This clonotype was observed many times. V is TRBV12-3 or TRBV12-4 and J is TRBJ2-3, with D unresolved. Trimming stripped 6 bases from V and 3 bases from J, with 13 bases between. The CDR3 has 14 residues. CDR3 residues: CASSSWQQTDTQYF. CDR3 sequence (DNA): TGTGCCAGCAGCTCGTGGCAGCAAACAGATACGCAGTATTTT.

The sample holds many counts of this clonotype. The DNA of the CDR3 is TGTGCCAGTACCCCTCTTGGCCTCTCGGGCACTGAAGCTTTCTTT. It codes for CASTPLGLSGTEAFF. The chain recombines TRBV19 with TRBJ1-1; the D is unclear. Trimming removed 7 bases from V and 4 bases from J, with 19 bases in between. The CDR3 sequence is 15 residues long. From germline, CDR1 is LNHDA and CDR2 SQIVND (reference sequence).

This clonotype was picked up many times. CDR3 in DNA: TGTGCCAGCAGCTTAATCCCCTCCTACGAGCAGTACTTC. Its translation: CASSLIPSYEQYF. The chain joins TRBV7-3 to TRBJ2-7; D gene ambiguous. CDR1 and CDR2 (germline): SGHTA, FQGTGA. This CDR3 region has 13 residues. Trimming removed 1 base from V and 0 bases from J, with 4 bases in between.

This clonotype was recorded many times. The chain uses TRBV20-1 and TRBJ1-4, with a tentative D call TRBD1 (5 bases). CDR3 length: 16 residues. The V end lost 3 bases, the J end lost 0 bases, and 14 bases lay between the germline ends. The V gene's germline CDR1 is DFQATT and CDR2 SNEGSKA (reference sequence). The CDR3 here is CSARARVGTTNEKLFF. DNA of the CDR3: TGCAGTGCTAGGGCCAGGGTCGGCACAACTAATGAAAAACTGTTTTTT.

By proportion, this clonotype is medium-sized. The rearrangement uses TRBV5-1 and TRBJ1-1; 11 positions match TRBD1. CDR1 is SGHRS and CDR2 is YFSETQ in the germline V gene. The CDR3 runs to 16 residues. Trimming removed 0 bases from V and 7 bases from J; junction bases left unmatched: 8. CDR3 DNA: TGCGCCAGCAGCTTGGAAAGGACAGGGGGCTTCCGTGAAGCTTTCTTT. Its protein product is CASSLERTGGFREAFF.

About this clonotype itself: Compared with germline, one end of the junction differs, possibly owing to a read error. The chain recombines TRBV5-1 with TRBJ2-5; 8 nucleotides agree with TRBD1. Germline loops: CDR1 SGHRS, CDR2 YFSETQ. The CDR3 spans 17 residues. The CDR3 here is CASVNREFEQGEEAQYF. The CDR3 DNA follows: TGCGCCAGCGTAAATAGGGAATTTGAACAGGGGGAAGAGGCCCAGTACTTC.

This clonotype showed up many times. This rearrangement joins TRBV12-3 or TRBV12-4 to TRBJ2-1; D perhaps matches TRBD2 (6 bases). Trimming removed 6 bases at V and 0 bases at J, with 9 bases between. The CDR3 runs to 14 residues. CDR3 loop: CASSLAISYNEQFF. CDR3 sequence (DNA): TGTGCCAGCAGCCTAGCGATCTCCTACAATGAGCAGTTCTTC.